This is a list of T cell receptor beta chains from one sample in a study of control samples from healthy donors and cancer patients. The protocol was immunoSEQ multiplex PCR, while the TCRdb copy is restricted to in-frame clones and leaves out a portion. The sample includes more than 140,000 clones, around 90% of them seen just once. The specimen sequenced was blood. Receptors originate from a man younger than 30 in good health. Both conserved end residues are trimmed from each CDR3.

TRBV29-1	TRBJ1-1	SVKGAGHAEAF
TRBV6-5	TRBJ1-5	AGGEHSNQPQH
TRBV7-9	TRBJ2-1	ASSQGLKAYNEQF
TRBV30	TRBJ1-2	AWGWGAGNYGYT
TRBV11-2	TRBJ2-7	ASSPSGTASEEQY
TRBV5-1	TRBJ1-2	ASSPGYGYT
TRBV6-6	TRBJ1-6	ASSSTTRDNSPLH
TRBV3-1/TRBV3-2	TRBJ1-5	ASSPGTGGNQPQH
TRBV19	TRBJ1-1	ASSIHVNTEAF
TRBV7-9	TRBJ1-4	ASSLPGEGEKLF
TRBV7-3	TRBJ2-3	ASSPLGGADTQY
TRBV10-1	TRBJ2-3	ASSEYKLAGGADTQY
TRBV30	TRBJ1-2	AWTSPRTGGLYGYT
TRBV19	TRBJ1-1	ASSPRGIATNTEAF
TRBV7-5	TRBJ2-7	VRSLVFFPGRSYEQY
TRBV2	TRBJ1-6	ASNSGASSYNSPLH
TRBV11-2	TRBJ2-3	ASSLRGGQDTQY
TRBV6-2/TRBV6-3	TRBJ2-5	ASSYSYGQSQETQY
TRBV2	TRBJ2-7	ASSAAFGAGLDYEQY
TRBV3-1/TRBV3-2	TRBJ2-1	ASSADGGPQYNEQF
TRBV5-4	TRBJ2-1	ASSLDQNNEQF
TRBV5-6	TRBJ1-3	ASTTTQQGWRNTIY
TRBV24-1	TRBJ2-3	ATQSTGGTDTQY
TRBV19	TRBJ2-1	ASSTPSRNEQF
TRBV5-1	TRBJ1-3	ASSDRSSGNTIY
TRBV20-1	TRBJ2-3	SASGGGARDTQY
TRBV6-5	TRBJ1-2	ATIVMVTGYYGYT
TRBV6-2/TRBV6-3	TRBJ1-2	ASSSPVAGYT
TRBV4-1	TRBJ2-1	ASSLNTGLGSHEQF
TRBV3-1/TRBV3-2	TRBJ1-1	ASSGGQGANTEAF
TRBV29-1	TRBJ2-5	SVGGTAQETQY
TRBV7-2	TRBJ1-3	ASSLRGIAGNTIY
TRBV5-6	TRBJ2-1	ASRPYDRGGSNEQF
TRBV6-2/TRBV6-3	TRBJ2-5	ASSKLAGGRETQY
TRBV19	TRBJ1-1	ASHGQMNTEAF
TRBV7-9	TRBJ2-7	ASSLTGYEQY
TRBV2	TRBJ1-1	ASKDRTGMNTEAF
TRBV6-6	TRBJ1-2	ASNNRVLEGGYT
TRBV20-1	TRBJ1-2	SASRVVGGYT
TRBV7-3	TRBJ2-2	ASSWGTGELF
TRBV2	TRBJ1-2	ASSDGTGRLRPVT
TRBV28	TRBJ1-5	ASSLGQGNQPQH
TRBV5-6	TRBJ2-5	ASSLDSEETQY
TRBV19	TRBJ1-1	ASSAVAAGRLEAF
TRBV24-1	TRBJ1-2	ATSDPVRENYGYT
TRBV29-1	TRBJ2-1	SVEDSAGHEQF
TRBV7-7	TRBJ1-2	ASSLKGGYRGYT
TRBV3-1/TRBV3-2	TRBJ1-1	ASSREAGTWDTEAF
TRBV5-1	TRBJ2-3	ASSLDSGTTDTQY
TRBV10-2	TRBJ1-4	ASSEFRGTRNEKLF
TRBV5-1	TRBJ2-3	ASSRGGGAADTQY
TRBV4-1	TRBJ1-3	ASSQGGQGSGNTIY
TRBV19	TRBJ2-7	ASSSTATYEQY
TRBV10-3	TRBJ1-5	AISESVGPQPQH
TRBV2	TRBJ1-2	ASSEVNYGYT